The clone carrying this TCR beta chain was counted at least ten times. What it recognizes is unknown. The CDR3 totals 14 residues. V was pared by 10 bases and J by 0 bases, with 12 bases between. Germline V CDR1 and CDR2: ENHRY, SYGVKD. Using RNA transcripts as the source, TCR beta CDR3 regions were amplified. The HTBI set primed first-round TCR CDR3 RT-PCR. TCRdb called the multiplex PCR reads again in MiXCR, with one record for every CDR3 protein. Of around 520,000 distinct CDR3 sequences listed, about 24% are singletons. The PBMCs were taken from 10 ml of fresh peripheral blood. The entry originates in a study of T cells in Graves' hyperthyroidism and ophthalmopathy. Study outcomes and limitations: Blood samples included most of the expanded thyroid clonotypes exceeding 0.001. For ophthalmopathy, model prediction preceded onset by a median approximately 6 months.

The sequence was collected from a woman aged 30 to 39 with Graves' ophthalmopathy. The rearrangement joins TRBV10-3 to TRBJ1-4; a possible D gene is TRBD1 (5 bases). Sequencing input: blood. The CDR3 reads CATAPGPTNEKLFF. CDR3 nucleotide sequence: TGTGCCACCGCCCCGGGACCAACTAATGAAAAACTGTTTTTT.